This T cell receptor (beta chain) appears in the sequencing data of a study of shared T cell receptors in the human thymus. Germline values: CDR1 MNHEY, CDR2 SVGAGI. Trimming took 2 bases from V and 8 from J, leaving 18 bases between them. This CDR3 is built from 15 residues. TCRdb keeps only in-frame clones here, not all; method: immunoSEQ multiplex PCR. The repertoire holds about 730,000 clones, with 70% to 90% as singletons. The same specimen was also included in a second study, on human thymus T cells. From that report: What related research reported was that thymic repertoires overlapped highly among unrelated individuals.

This receptor was obtained from a girl under three years old with a congenital heart defect. The V and J genes are TRBV6-5 and TRBJ1-2, with D perhaps TRBD1 (5 bases). Sequencing was carried out using thymocytes. DNA of the CDR3: TGTGCCAGCAGTTACGGGGCCGACAGAGATCAGGGCTACACCTTC. Translation gives CASSYGADRDQGYTF.